The next 28 T cell receptor beta chains were all read from a single sample in a study of blood T cell repertoires in COVID-19. Profiled with immunoSEQ multiplex PCR; TCRdb holds only in-frame clones, not every one. The sample lists about 150,000 clones; just over 85% were seen once. The sample comprised peripheral blood. These TCRs come from an older man with acute or convalescent COVID-19.

The V gene is TRBV28, the J gene TRBJ2-7; 10 bases align to TRBD2. Germline V CDR1 and CDR2: MDHEN, SYDVKM. J gave up 0 bases and V 2 bases, and 1 base lay outside the gene matches. The CDR3 runs 15 residues. The CDR3 region is CASSLTSGVSYEQYF. The CDR3 nucleotides read TGTGCCAGCAGTTTAACTAGCGGGGTCTCCTACGAGCAGTACTTC.

This clone showed up just once. V and J are TRBV30 and TRBJ1-5; possibly TRBD1 for D (5 bases). The V and J ends lost 0 bases and 7 bases respectively, with 13 bases between them. Germline lookup yields CDR1 GTSNPN and CDR2 SVGIG (reference sequence). The CDR3 loop spans 14 amino acids. CDR3 region: CAWSVSGKEQPQHF. CDR3 sequence (DNA): TGTGCCTGGAGTGTATCAGGGAAGGAGCAGCCCCAGCATTTT.

J is TRBJ2-7 and V is TRBV28; possible D gene TRBD1, 5 bases. The CDR3 has 13 amino acids. V was trimmed by 7 bases and J by 0 bases, leaving 10 bases between them. Germline lookup yields CDR1 MDHEN and CDR2 SYDVKM. CDR3 amino acids: CASITGDSYEQYF. In DNA, the CDR3 is TGTGCCAGCATAACAGGAGACTCCTACGAGCAGTACTTC.

The V and J genes are TRBV13 and TRBJ2-5; D gene ambiguous. From germline, CDR1 is PRHDT and CDR2 FYEKMQ (reference sequence). V was shortened by 3 bases and J by 1 base, with 9 bases between the two germline ends. The CDR3 length is 14 residues. The CDR3 protein is CASSLKTAQETQYF. The DNA of the CDR3 is TGTGCCAGCAGCTTGAAAACAGCCCAAGAGACCCAGTACTTC. Filled out from reference TRBV13 and TRBJ2-5, the complete variable domain reads AAGVIQSPRHLIKEKRETATLKCYPIPRHDTVYWYQQGPGQDPQFLISFYEKMQSDKGSIPDRFSAQQFSDYHSELNMSSLELGDSALYFCASSLKTAQETQYFGPGTRLLVL.

The CDR3 is CASSFRHVTYEQYF. In DNA, the CDR3 is TGTGCCAGCAGCTTTAGACACGTTACCTACGAGCAGTACTTC. The chain has TRBV7-2 and TRBJ2-7; D uncertain. Per the germline V gene, CDR1 is SGHTA and CDR2 is FQGNSA. The CDR3 has 14 amino acids. V gave up 3 bases and J gave up 2 bases, with 11 bases separating them.

This chain uses TRBV10-3 with TRBJ1-4; D is perhaps TRBD1 (5 bases). Germline assignment: CDR1 ENHRY and CDR2 SYGVKD. This CDR3 contains 15 residues. Trimming stripped 3 bases from V and 2 bases from J, with 10 bases between. The CDR3: CAISDREGTNEKLFF. The CDR3 coding sequence is TGTGCCATCAGTGACAGGGAAGGCACTAATGAAAAACTGTTTTTT.

The J gene is TRBJ1-2, the V gene TRBV6-5; no firm D call. V lost 7 bases and J 2 bases, leaving 8 bases between the germline ends. The CDR3 length is 12 residues. Germline V gene sequence: CDR1 MNHEY, CDR2 SVGAGI. In DNA, the CDR3 is TGTGCCAGCACCCGGGAGAACTATGGCTACACCTTC. Translated: CASTRENYGYTF.

The CDR3 coding sequence is TGCGCCAGCACCTGGACAGGGGGACGAACTGGGGCCAACGTCCTGACTTTC. It codes for CASTWTGGRTGANVLTF. V is TRBV5-1 and J is TRBJ2-6, with 10 bases that match TRBD1. Germline CDR1 SGHRS, CDR2 YFSETQ. The CDR3 consists of 17 residues. The junction had 8 bases not matched to a gene; V was cut back by 6 bases and J by 2 bases.

This clone has just one count. V is TRBV28 and J is TRBJ1-2; D call uncertain. From germline, CDR1 is MDHEN and CDR2 SYDVKM. The CDR3 length is 13 residues. V shed 3 bases and J shed 4 bases, with 9 bases lying between them. The CDR3 region is CASSFSGLYGYTF. The DNA of the CDR3 is TGTGCCAGCAGTTTTTCCGGTCTCTATGGCTACACCTTC.

The genes are TRBV15 and TRBJ2-7, with a tentative D call TRBD1 (5 bases). This CDR3 contains 16 residues. V dropped 0 bases and J dropped 4 bases, with 16 bases sitting between them. Germline CDR1 reads LNHNV; CDR2 reads YYDKDF (reference sequence). The CDR3 is CATSRDRRTLPYEQYF. As DNA, the CDR3 is TGTGCCACCAGCAGAGATCGTAGGACACTTCCTTACGAGCAGTACTTC.

Only one count was recorded for this clone. This chain joins TRBV6-6 and TRBJ2-1, with 15 bases identical to TRBD2. The CDR3 consists of 16 residues. V was clipped by 2 bases and J by 9 bases; unmatched bases: 5. Germline CDR1 reads MNHNY; CDR2 reads SVGAGI (reference sequence). The CDR3 is CASSYHGTSGRSEQFF. The CDR3 region has the DNA TGTGCCAGCAGTTACCATGGGACTAGCGGGAGGAGTGAGCAGTTCTTC.

A single count supports this clone. DNA for the CDR3: TGTGCCAGTAGTATGGGACTAGCGGTAGTAGCGGAAGATACGCAGTATTTT. Translation gives CASSMGLAVVAEDTQYF. This chain connects TRBV19 to TRBJ2-3, with 11 bases identical to TRBD2. V lost 3 bases and J lost 5; bases outside the gene matches: 10. Per germline, CDR1 LNHDA and CDR2 SQIVND (reference sequence). The CDR3 totals 17 residues.

The chain couples TRBV29-1 to TRBJ1-5, with unresolved D. V lost 4 bases and J lost 1, with 5 bases in between. CDR1 SQVTM and CDR2 ANQGSEA come from the germline V gene. The CDR3 sequence is 12 residues long. The DNA of the CDR3 is TGCAGCGTTGGGGCGAGCAATCAGCCCCAGCATTTT. Amino acid sequence: CSVGASNQPQHF. Full variable domain (remainder filled in from reference TRBV29-1 and TRBJ1-5): SAVISQKPSRDICQRGTSLTIQCQVDSQVTMMFWYRQQPGQSLTLIATANQGSEATYESGFVIDKFPISRPNLTFSTLTVSNMSPEDSSIYLCSVGASNQPQHFGDGTRLSIL.

The chain combines TRBV7-2 with TRBJ2-7; maybe TRBD2 (6 bases). Trimming took 5 bases from V and 5 from J, leaving 19 bases between them. Germline assignment: CDR1 SGHTA and CDR2 FQGNSA. The CDR3 contains 15 residues. CDR3 amino acids: CASSPRDPRKDEQYF. DNA for the CDR3: TGTGCCAGCAGCCCGCGGGACCCTCGGAAGGACGAGCAGTACTTC.

This clone was observed once. The CDR3 nucleotides are TGTGCCAGCAGCCAAGACGGCAGGAACTATGGCTACACCTTC. Protein product: CASSQDGRNYGYTF. J is TRBJ1-2 and V is TRBV3-1 (or the pseudogene TRBV3-2); D is unresolved. This CDR3 has 14 amino acids. CDR1 is LGHDT and CDR2 is YNNKEL in the germline V gene (reference sequence). The V end was cut by 0 bases, the J end by 2 bases, with 7 bases between.

V usage is TRBV7-9 and J usage is TRBJ1-4; D gene unclear. Trimming shortened V by 3 bases and J by 7 bases, and 15 bases separated the two germline ends. Germline CDR1 SEHNR, CDR2 FQNEAQ (reference sequence). This CDR3 region has 15 residues. Here the CDR3 DNA reads TGTGCCAGCAGCTTCTTCCGGGAGGTGGGTGAAAAACTGTTTTTT. Amino acids: CASSFFREVGEKLFF.

This sequence joins TRBV27 and TRBJ2-3, with 8 bases fitting TRBD2. The CDR3 is made up of 22 amino acids. The germline gives CDR1 MNHEY, CDR2 SMNVEV (reference sequence). The trim removed 3 bases at V and 0 bases at J, leaving 23 bases unmatched. The CDR3 sequence: CASSFRSGRWASGLVSTDTQYF. As DNA, the CDR3 is TGTGCCAGCAGTTTCCGGTCTGGGAGATGGGCTAGCGGGCTTGTTAGCACAGATACGCAGTATTTT.

The chain uses TRBV9 and TRBJ2-2; possible D gene TRBD2, 6 bases. CDR1 and CDR2 from the germline V gene are SGDLS and YYNGEE. The CDR3 is 15 amino acids. The V end lost 0 bases, the J end lost 2 bases, and 8 bases lay between the germline ends. CDR3 nucleotide sequence: TGTGCCAGCAGCGTAGTAGCGGCCAACACCGGGGAGCTGTTTTTT. Translated, it gives CASSVVAANTGELFF.

V gene TRBV7-2 combines with J gene TRBJ2-1; 8 nucleotides match TRBD2. From germline, CDR1 is SGHTA and CDR2 FQGNSA. The CDR3 spans 14 residues. The V and J ends lost 2 bases and 10 bases, in that order; junction bases with no gene match: 7. Here the CDR3 DNA reads TGTGCCAGCAGCTTACCCATACGGGAGGGCGAGCAGTTCTTC. This codes for CASSLPIREGEQFF.

The chain couples TRBV27 to TRBJ1-2; D ambiguous. Trimming pared 6 bases from V and 4 bases from J, leaving 15 bases between. Germline V gene sequence: CDR1 MNHEY, CDR2 SMNVEV (reference sequence). The CDR3 runs 14 residues. This CDR3 is CASSKTVSGYGYTF. Written as DNA, the CDR3 is TGTGCCAGCAGCAAGACCGTGTCGGGCTATGGCTACACCTTC.

A single count supports this clone. V gene TRBV3-1 (or the pseudogene TRBV3-2) combines with J gene TRBJ1-2; possibly TRBD1 for D (5 bases). CDR3 length: 15 residues. V was shortened by 0 bases and J by 8 bases, with 16 bases between the two germline ends. Germline V gives CDR1 LGHDT, CDR2 YNNKEL (reference sequence). CDR3 amino acids: CASSQDWRGEGGYTF. DNA of the CDR3: TGTGCCAGCAGCCAAGATTGGCGGGGAGAGGGGGGCTACACCTTC.

This chain connects TRBV7-2 to TRBJ1-1, with unresolved D. This CDR3 is built from 13 residues. Germline V gene sequence: CDR1 SGHTA, CDR2 FQGNSA. V was clipped by 2 bases and J by 3 bases, with 7 bases between them. DNA of the CDR3: TGTGCCAGCAGCTTATCCCGCGACACTGAAGCTTTCTTT. It specifies CASSLSRDTEAFF.

V usage is TRBV28 and J usage is TRBJ2-3; 12 bases fit TRBD2. Germline loops: CDR1 MDHEN, CDR2 SYDVKM. With 6 bases clipped from V and 4 bases from J, the junction kept 5 bases outside the gene matches. The CDR3 spans 15 residues. The CDR3 protein is CASRGLAGGPDTQYF. The CDR3 DNA reads TGTGCCAGCAGGGGACTAGCGGGCGGGCCAGATACGCAGTATTTT.

J is TRBJ2-5 and V is TRBV6-5, with D unresolved. Germline CDR1 is MNHEY and CDR2 is SVGAGI. V lost 10 bases, J lost 0 bases, and 12 bases lay in between. The CDR3 loop spans 13 amino acids. CDR3 bases: TGTGCCACCACCACGAGCTACCAAGAGACCCAGTACTTC. As protein: CATTTSYQETQYF.

The chain couples TRBV9 to TRBJ2-7; tentatively, D is TRBD2 (5 bases). The CDR3 spans 14 residues. CDR1 and CDR2 (germline): SGDLS, YYNGEE. V was shortened by 0 bases and J by 5 bases, with 12 bases between the two germline ends. The CDR3 bases are TGTGCCAGCAGCGTAGCGGGGTACCGGGACGAGCAGTACTTC. Its protein product is CASSVAGYRDEQYF.

The sample holds one count of this clone. The V and J genes are TRBV4-2 and TRBJ1-2, with TRBD1 matching 8 bases. The ends lost 3 bases at V and 6 bases at J; junction bases unmatched: 15. CDR1 and CDR2 (germline): LGHNA, YNFKEQ. The length of the CDR3 is 17 residues. The CDR3: CASSHPSARTGNNGYTF. The CDR3 DNA sequence: TGTGCCAGCAGCCATCCTTCAGCCAGGACAGGGAATAATGGCTACACCTTC.

The table lists this clone with a count of one. The chain recombines TRBV11-3 with TRBJ2-1, with 7 bases identical to TRBD2. The J segment lost 6 bases and the V segment lost 0 bases, leaving 2 bases of the junction unmatched. From germline, CDR1 is SGHNT and CDR2 YENEEA. The CDR3 is 14 residues long. Written as DNA, the CDR3 is TGTGCCAGCAGCTTAGAGGCGGGAGCCAATGAGCAGTTCTTC. Its translation is CASSLEAGANEQFF.

V and J are TRBV7-3 and TRBJ2-1; 7 bases agree with TRBD2. The CDR3 covers 16 residues. The J segment lost 2 bases and the V segment lost 5 bases, leaving 9 bases of the junction unmatched. Germline V CDR1 and CDR2: SGHTA, FQGTGA. CDR3 protein: CASSLLAGTTYNEQFF. The DNA of the CDR3 is TGTGCCAGCAGCCTGTTGGCAGGGACTACCTACAATGAGCAGTTCTTC.